The sequence of this T cell receptor beta chain was determined in a study of PD-1 blockade in classical Hodgkin lymphoma. The data were produced by immunoSEQ multiplex PCR, yet TCRdb's version contains in-frame clones alone and is incomplete. This sample has approximately 44,000 clones, with over 70% found just once. Every single patient, without exception, relapsed after autologous stem cell transplantation, and brentuximab vedotin exposure varied. Patients had relapsed/refractory classical Hodgkin lymphoma with complete response, partial response or progressive disease as best response. V dropped 6 bases and J dropped 2 bases, with 14 bases sitting between them. The CDR3 is 15 amino acids. Germline lookup yields CDR1 LNHNV and CDR2 YYDKDF (reference sequence). On this clone itself: The antigen remains unidentified.

Findings and limits, study-wide: Newly diagnosed patients had baseline TCR diversity that was reportedly lower than that of healthy donors. CD4+ TCR diversity climbed significantly by C4D1, unlike CD8+ TCR diversity. Complete responders showed a baseline diversity that resembled the diversity of newly diagnosed patients.

This rearrangement joins TRBV15 to TRBJ2-1; D is possibly TRBD2 (5 bases). Material: peripheral blood mononuclear cells (PBMCs), obtained at baseline. The receptor was derived from a human donor with classical Hodgkin lymphoma. The CDR3 region is CATRVEGVPYNEQFF. The DNA of the CDR3 is TGTGCCACCAGAGTCGAGGGAGTACCCTACAATGAGCAGTTCTTC. The variable domain in full, with the rest retrieved from reference TRBV15 and TRBJ2-1, is DAMVIQNPRYQVTQFGKPVTLSCSQTLNHNVMYWYQQKSSQAPKLLFHYYDKDFNNEADTPDNFQSRRPNTSFCFLDIRSPGLGDTAMYLCATRVEGVPYNEQFFGPGTRLTVL.